This TCR beta chain was observed in a study of shared clonotypes between healthy human individuals. Findings of the study overall: Generation of non-shared clonotypes was less probable than generation of clonotypes shared by all four donors.

Comments on this clone: Its antigen is as yet unknown.

CD4+ cells underwent separation, giving CD45RA+ naive and CD45RA-negative memory subsets. Assay used: immunoSEQ multiplex PCR; TCRdb lists only in-frame clones, some missing. Of about 1.4 million clones listed, roughly 96% were seen once; the top ten hold approximately 1.1%. The source material was naive CD4+ T cells sorted from blood. Documented subset: CD45RA+ positively selected. The TCR sequence derives from a man aged 25 to 40 in good health.

This CDR3 is CASSSTSGSSGANVLTF. The CDR3 bases are TGTGCCAGCAGTTCGACTAGCGGATCCTCTGGGGCCAACGTCCTGACTTTC. V is TRBV7-9 and J is TRBJ2-6, with 9 bases lining up with TRBD2. CDR1 and CDR2 from the germline V gene are SEHNR and FQNEAQ (reference sequence). Trimming cost V 6 bases and J 0 bases; bases outside gene matches: 6. There are 17 residues in the CDR3.